A single T cell receptor (beta chain) is shown here with its context. Germline V gene lookup returns CDR1 MGHDK and CDR2 SYGVNS. This CDR3 has 12 amino acids. V was trimmed by 4 bases and J by 4 bases, leaving 7 bases between them. This entry is derived from a study of cytomegalovirus exposure and HLA in healthy donors. Primers: 60 Vbeta forward and 13 Jbeta reverse. Clones were read by immunoSEQ multiplex PCR, and TCRdb kept only the in-frame ones, dropping some. The profile shows about 180,000 clones, approximately 80% of them singletons. The V and J genes are TRBV25-1 and TRBJ1-2; D call uncertain. The source of this sequence is a man aged 18 to 29 in good health and CMV-seronegative. Material: PBMCs. CDR3 bases: TGTGCCAGCAGTGGTCCAGGCTATGGCTACACCTTC. Translation: CASSGPGYGYTF.